The clone carrying this T cell receptor (beta chain) has a count of ten or more. Antigen: not known. The CDR3 loop spans 15 amino acids. Losses at the gene ends were 3 bases for V and 4 bases for J; bases not matched to a gene: 6. The lymph nodes were axillary draining lymph nodes from breast cancer patients. This sample is part of a study of breast tumors, draining lymph nodes, adjacent tissues. Study-level results: Findings are consistent with lymph node origin and intratumoral expansion of most tumor T cells. Compared with basal-like, luminal-like tumors shared significantly more repertoire with nontumor tissue. Tumors had less TCR diversity than lymph nodes, more than nontumor tissue.

TCRdb re-derived calls from the multiplex PCR reads in MiXCR, one entry per CDR3 protein. The sample includes nearly 200,000 distinct CDR3 sequences, approximately 33% seen only once; the top ten take 4% to 5.5%. This clonotype was obtained from a female donor with breast cancer. Some clones in this sample may be carry-over from other donors' samples. V is TRBV12-3 or TRBV12-4 and J is TRBJ2-3; 8 bases are shared with TRBD2. Sequenced input: axillary lymph node tissue. CDR3 protein: CASSFGGVHPDTQYF. DNA of the CDR3: TGTGCCAGCAGTTTCGGGGGGGTCCATCCAGATACGCAGTATTTT.